The 15 T cell receptor beta chains reported below all come from one sample, sequenced in a study of blood T cell repertoires in COVID-19. Some clones are missing from TCRdb's copy, which holds only in-frame ones; the method was immunoSEQ multiplex PCR. The sample has about 270,000 clones; 90% are singletons. Sequencing was carried out using PBMCs or T cells enriched from blood (not recorded which). Receptor source: a woman aged 25 to 45 with acute COVID-19.

The chain joins TRBV12-3 or TRBV12-4 to TRBJ1-5, with D perhaps matching TRBD1 (5 bases). This CDR3 has 12 amino acids. Trimming took off 8 bases at V and 4 bases at J, with 9 bases between the two ends. CDR3 DNA sequence: TGTGCCAGCCGGGGGGGAAATCAGCCCCAGCATTTT. Its protein is CASRGGNQPQHF.

The rearrangement uses TRBV5-1 and TRBJ2-3; D call uncertain. The CDR3 runs to 13 residues. Germline V gene data show CDR1 as SGHRS and CDR2 as YFSETQ. Trimming removed 7 bases at V and 2 bases at J, with 11 bases between. The DNA of the CDR3 is TGCGCCAGCCGGCCCGGAGACACAGATACGCAGTATTTT. Translation gives CASRPGDTDTQYF. The full variable domain, completed using reference TRBV5-1 and TRBJ2-3, is KAGVTQTPRYLIKTRGQQVTLSCSPISGHRSVSWYQQTPGQGLQFLFEYFSETQRNKGNFPGRFSGRQFSNSRSEMNVSTLELGDSALYLCASRPGDTDTQYFGPGTRLTVL.

This chain uses TRBV3-1 (or the pseudogene TRBV3-2) with TRBJ2-1, with TRBD2 as a possible D gene (6 bases). Per the germline V gene, CDR1 is LGHDT and CDR2 is YNNKEL (reference sequence). The CDR3 is 16 amino acids. Trimming cost V 0 bases and J 4 bases, with 13 bases left between them. The chain's CDR3 is CASSQEASDLYNEQFF. As DNA, the CDR3 is TGTGCCAGCAGCCAAGAGGCTAGCGACCTTTACAATGAGCAGTTCTTC.

The chain links TRBV10-1 to TRBJ2-1; 13 nucleotides align to TRBD2. CDR3 length equals 20 residues. The V gene end was trimmed by 0 bases and the J gene end by 2 bases; junction bases not matched to a gene: 10. Germline loops: CDR1 WNHNN, CDR2 SYGVQD (reference sequence). The DNA for the CDR3 is TGCGCCAGCAGTGAGTCTATAACACCGGGACTAGCGGGACCCTACAATGAGCAGTTCTTC. This encodes CASSESITPGLAGPYNEQFF.

This clone was recorded at least ten times. The V gene is TRBV6-5, the J gene TRBJ2-1; 11 positions agree with TRBD1. This CDR3 is 15 amino acids long. Germline CDR1 MNHEY, CDR2 SVGAGI. J was trimmed by 4 bases and V by 7 bases; bases with no gene match: 6. The CDR3 sequence: CASNSGQGAYNEQFF. DNA of the CDR3: TGTGCCAGCAACTCCGGACAGGGGGCATACAATGAGCAGTTCTTC.

The CDR3: CASSELAGDYEQYF. In DNA, the CDR3 is TGCGCCAGCAGTGAGCTAGCGGGGGACTACGAGCAGTACTTC. This rearrangement joins TRBV10-2 to TRBJ2-7, with 10 bases identical to TRBD2. CDR1 is WSHSY and CDR2 is SAAADI in the germline V gene. This CDR3 is 14 amino acids long. V shed 2 bases, J shed 3 bases, and the junction held 1 base outside the gene matches.

This rearrangement joins TRBV6-5 to TRBJ1-4; 11 positions match TRBD1. The junction had 0 bases not matched to a gene; V was cut back by 6 bases and J by 0 bases. The CDR3 has 15 residues. CDR1 MNHEY and CDR2 SVGAGI come from the germline V gene. CDR3 in amino acids: CASRDRGPTNEKLFF. CDR3 DNA: TGTGCCAGCAGGGACAGGGGGCCAACTAATGAAAAACTGTTTTTT.

The chain is built from TRBV3-1 (or the pseudogene TRBV3-2) and TRBJ2-7; 14 positions agree with TRBD2. J was trimmed by 9 bases and V by 1 base; bases with no gene match: 5. Per germline, CDR1 LGHDT and CDR2 YNNKEL (reference sequence). The CDR3 consists of 15 residues. CDR3 sequence (DNA): TGTGCCAGCAGCCAAGGGACTAGCGGGAGGACGGTGCAGTACTTC. Protein: CASSQGTSGRTVQYF.

The rearrangement links TRBV15 to TRBJ2-6; 8 bases fit TRBD2. This CDR3 spans 19 amino acids. After removal of 3 bases from V and 0 bases from J, the junction contained 10 bases not matched to a gene. CDR1 and CDR2 (germline): LNHNV, YYDKDF (reference sequence). The CDR3: CATSSRTGTRFSGANVLTF. Here the CDR3 DNA reads TGTGCCACCAGCAGCCGGACCGGGACTAGATTCTCTGGGGCCAACGTCCTGACTTTC.

The chain recombines TRBV27 with TRBJ1-1, with a tentative D call TRBD1 (6 bases). The CDR3 runs to 14 residues. Looked up from germline, CDR1 is MNHEY and CDR2 is SMNVEV (reference sequence). V dropped 3 bases and J dropped 2 bases, with 10 bases sitting between them. DNA of the CDR3: TGTGCCAGCAGTTTCGGACAGCGAAACACTGAAGCTTTCTTT. It specifies CASSFGQRNTEAFF.

The chain joins TRBV30 to TRBJ2-7; D perhaps matches TRBD1 (6 bases). The V end was cut by 1 base, the J end by 2 bases, with 12 bases between. Germline CDR1 reads GTSNPN; CDR2 reads SVGIG (reference sequence). This CDR3 has 14 amino acids. The CDR3: CAWSGTVSAYEQYF. For the CDR3, the DNA is TGTGCCTGGAGTGGGACAGTGAGTGCCTACGAGCAGTACTTC.

This clone was counted only a few times. This chain joins TRBV11-3 and TRBJ2-3; D is unresolved. This CDR3 is built from 13 residues. Trimming took 4 bases from V and 5 from J, leaving 10 bases between them. The V gene's germline CDR1 is SGHNT and CDR2 YENEEA. CDR3 nucleotide sequence: TGTGCCAGCAGCTCAACTCTAGGAGATACGCAGTATTTT. Translating gives CASSSTLGDTQYF.

The V call is TRBV7-3, the J call TRBJ2-1, with TRBD2 identical over 8 bases. The V gene's germline CDR1 is SGHTA and CDR2 FQGTGA. Losses at the gene ends were 5 bases for V and 7 bases for J; bases not matched to a gene: 10. CDR3 length equals 15 residues. CDR3 region: CASSRRPAGANEQFF. Here the CDR3 DNA reads TGTGCCAGCAGCCGACGCCCAGCGGGAGCGAATGAGCAGTTCTTC. Based on the CDR3 plus reference TRBV7-3 and TRBJ2-1, the full variable domain is GAGVSQTPSNKVTEKGKYVELRCDPISGHTALYWYRQSLGQGPEFLIYFQGTGAADDSGLPNDRFFAVRPEGSVSTLKIQRTERGDSAVYLCASSRRPAGANEQFFGPGTRLTVL.

J is TRBJ1-1 and V is TRBV6-5; 8 nucleotides align to TRBD1. With 6 bases clipped from V and 5 bases from J, the junction kept 5 bases outside the gene matches. The CDR3 consists of 13 residues. Germline values: CDR1 MNHEY, CDR2 SVGAGI. CDR3 in amino acids: CASRPGQATEAFF. The CDR3 bases are TGTGCCAGCAGACCGGGACAGGCGACTGAAGCTTTCTTT.

The J gene is TRBJ2-1, the V gene TRBV15, with a tentative D call TRBD1 (5 bases). V was shortened by 0 bases and J by 6 bases, with 15 bases between the two germline ends. Germline CDR1 is LNHNV and CDR2 is YYDKDF (reference sequence). The CDR3 extends over 16 amino acids. The CDR3 nucleotides are TGTGCCACCAGCAGAGATACCCAACAGGAGTTCAATGAGCAGTTCTTC. Its translation is CATSRDTQQEFNEQFF. Supplemented by reference TRBV15 and TRBJ2-1, the full variable domain reads DAMVIQNPRYQVTQFGKPVTLSCSQTLNHNVMYWYQQKSSQAPKLLFHYYDKDFNNEADTPDNFQSRRPNTSFCFLDIRSPGLGDTAMYLCATSRDTQQEFNEQFFGPGTRLTVL.